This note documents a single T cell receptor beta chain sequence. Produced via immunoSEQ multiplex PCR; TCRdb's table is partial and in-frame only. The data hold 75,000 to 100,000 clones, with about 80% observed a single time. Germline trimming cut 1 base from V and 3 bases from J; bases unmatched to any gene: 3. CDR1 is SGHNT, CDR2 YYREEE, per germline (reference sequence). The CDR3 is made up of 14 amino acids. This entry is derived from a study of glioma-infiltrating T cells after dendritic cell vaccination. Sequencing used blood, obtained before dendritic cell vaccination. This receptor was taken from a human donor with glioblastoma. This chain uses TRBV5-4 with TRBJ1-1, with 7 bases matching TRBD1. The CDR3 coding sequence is TGTGCCAGCAGCTTGCAGGGGGTACACACTGAAGCTTTCTTT. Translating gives CASSLQGVHTEAFF.